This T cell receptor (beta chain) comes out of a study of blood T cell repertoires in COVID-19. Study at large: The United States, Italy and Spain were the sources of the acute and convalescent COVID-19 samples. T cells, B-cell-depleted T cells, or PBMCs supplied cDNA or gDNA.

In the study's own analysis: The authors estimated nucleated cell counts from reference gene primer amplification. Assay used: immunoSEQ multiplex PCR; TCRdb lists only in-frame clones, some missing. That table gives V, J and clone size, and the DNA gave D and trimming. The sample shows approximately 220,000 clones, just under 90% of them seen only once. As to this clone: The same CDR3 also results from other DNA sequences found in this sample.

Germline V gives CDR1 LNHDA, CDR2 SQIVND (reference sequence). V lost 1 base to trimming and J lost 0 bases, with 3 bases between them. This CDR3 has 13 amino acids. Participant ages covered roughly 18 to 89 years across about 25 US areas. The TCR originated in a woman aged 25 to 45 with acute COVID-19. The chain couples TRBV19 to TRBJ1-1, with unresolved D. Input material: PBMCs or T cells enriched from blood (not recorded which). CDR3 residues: CASSIALNTEAFF. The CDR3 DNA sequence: TGTGCCAGTAGTATAGCCTTGAACACTGAAGCTTTCTTT.